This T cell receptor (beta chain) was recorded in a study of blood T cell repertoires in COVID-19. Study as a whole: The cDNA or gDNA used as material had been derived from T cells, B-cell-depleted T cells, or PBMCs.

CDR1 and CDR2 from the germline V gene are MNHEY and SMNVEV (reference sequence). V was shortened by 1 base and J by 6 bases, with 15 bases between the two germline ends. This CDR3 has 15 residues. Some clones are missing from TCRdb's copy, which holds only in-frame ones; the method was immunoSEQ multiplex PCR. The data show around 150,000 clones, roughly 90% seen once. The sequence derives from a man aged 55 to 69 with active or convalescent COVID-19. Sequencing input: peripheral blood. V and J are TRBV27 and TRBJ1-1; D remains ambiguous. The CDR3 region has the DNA TGTGCCAGCAGTTTATATCGGGGAATGGGCTCTGAAGCTTTCTTT. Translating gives CASSLYRGMGSEAFF.